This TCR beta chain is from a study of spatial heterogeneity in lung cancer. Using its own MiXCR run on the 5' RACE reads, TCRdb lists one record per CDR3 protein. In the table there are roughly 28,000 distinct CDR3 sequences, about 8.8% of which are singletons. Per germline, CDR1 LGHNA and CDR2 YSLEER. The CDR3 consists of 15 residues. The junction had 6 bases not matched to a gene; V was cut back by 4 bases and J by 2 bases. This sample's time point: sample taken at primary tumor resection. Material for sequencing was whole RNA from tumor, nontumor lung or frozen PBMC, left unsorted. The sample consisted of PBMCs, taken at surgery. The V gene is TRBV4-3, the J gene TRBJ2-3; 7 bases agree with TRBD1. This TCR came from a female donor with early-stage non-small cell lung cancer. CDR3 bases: TGCGCCAGCAGCCTCGAGACAGGGATCACAGATACGCAGTATTTT. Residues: CASSLETGITDTQYF.